The rows below give T cell receptor beta chains drawn from one sample of a study of cytomegalovirus exposure and HLA in healthy donors. Assay used: immunoSEQ multiplex PCR; TCRdb lists only in-frame clones, some missing. The sample lists roughly 34,000 clones; roughly 69% were seen once. The sequencing sample was made of PBMCs. The receptors shown here come from a man aged 25 to 40 in good health and CMV-seronegative. Each CDR3 is given with its conserved first and last residue. Fields, in order: J gene, clone size, D gene, V gene, CDR3 protein, CDR3 DNA. A D gene is named only where the DNA matches it firmly. Only part of the rows carry a size: once, few, many, or a class if the clone is expanded.

TRBJ1-2 - TRBD1 TRBV6-5 CASSRQGFRYGYTF TGTGCCAGCAGTCGACAGGGCTTCCGCTATGGCTACACCTTC
TRBJ2-7 - - TRBV27 CASSSMGPFEQYF TGTGCCAGCAGTTCTATGGGGCCTTTCGAGCAGTACTTC
TRBJ1-3 - - TRBV9 CASSGGRSGNTIYF TGTGCCAGCAGCGGGGGGCGTTCTGGAAACACCATATATTTT
TRBJ2-5 once - TRBV7-2 CASSSYIQETQYF TGTGCCAGCAGCTCCTATATTCAAGAGACCCAGTACTTC
TRBJ1-1 - - TRBV5-4 CASSLVGGGYSAEAFF TGTGCCAGCAGCTTGGTGGGAGGAGGGTACTCCGCTGAAGCTTTCTTT
TRBJ2-7 - TRBD2 TRBV7-9 CASSKTSGRTYEQYF TGTGCCAGCAGCAAAACTAGCGGGAGAACCTACGAGCAGTACTTC
TRBJ2-1 - TRBD1 TRBV29-1 CSVEGAGGAGTSPMSVQFF TGCAGCGTTGAAGGGGCAGGGGGCGCCGGGACTTCCCCAATGAGTGTGCAGTTCTTC
TRBJ1-2 - TRBD1 TRBV19 CASGTGLNYGYTF TGTGCCAGCGGGACAGGCCTTAACTATGGCTACACCTTC
TRBJ2-7 - TRBD1 TRBV6-6 CASSYLQGAGREQYF TGTGCCAGCAGTTACCTCCAGGGGGCTGGTCGGGAGCAGTACTTC
TRBJ1-4 - - TRBV6-5 CASSLLGRGKLFF TGTGCCAGCAGCCTGTTAGGCCGGGGAAAACTGTTTTTT
TRBJ2-7 - TRBD2 TRBV4-2 CASSQAGGTGPPYEQYF TGTGCCAGCAGCCAAGCCGGGGGGACGGGGCCTCCCTACGAGCAGTACTTC
TRBJ2-7 - TRBD2 TRBV4-2 CASSPGGLAVYEQYF TGTGCCAGCAGCCCGGGGGGACTAGCTGTCTACGAGCAGTACTTC
TRBJ2-2 few TRBD2 TRBV7-2 CASSLGLAGGNTGELFF TGTGCCAGCAGCTTGGGACTAGCGGGGGGCAACACCGGGGAGCTGTTTTTT
TRBJ1-6 - - TRBV5-1 CATPESPLHF TGCGCTACACCAGAATCACCCCTCCACTTT